This passage covers 20 T cell receptor beta chains from one sample sequenced in a study of Ad26.COV2.S vaccination and SARS-CoV-2 variants (dated by TCRdb to about 2021). Library construction relied on the immunoSEQ multiplex PCR assay. Here the immuneACCESS table is served through TCRdb, limited to in-frame sequences with V and J called. Missing clones are a known gap in these copies; in checked studies unresolved V genes cover under half, and the rest lacks a known reason. For this sample there are around 350,000 clones; 92% appear just once. Together, the top ten hold about 3.8% of the sample. This specimen's time point label, interpreted: individuals recovered from natural SARS-CoV-2 infection. The material was peripheral blood, obtained after recovery from COVID-19. All receptors derive from a human donor who had recovered from COVID-19.

The chain recombines TRBV7-9 with TRBJ2-3, with 10 nucleotides matching TRBD1. From germline, CDR1 is SEHNR and CDR2 FQNEAQ (reference sequence). With 5 bases clipped from V and 3 bases from J, the junction kept 8 bases outside the gene matches. The CDR3 runs 16 residues. The CDR3 nucleotides read TGTGCCAGCAGCCCCCTCGGACAGGGGGAAACAGATACGCAGTATTTT. Protein product: CASSPLGQGETDTQYF.

V usage is TRBV9 and J usage is TRBJ2-3; 7 bases align to TRBD1. Germline V gene data show CDR1 as SGDLS and CDR2 as YYNGEE. The CDR3 length is 16 residues. V lost 4 bases, J lost 2 bases, and 10 bases stayed unmatched. The CDR3 loop reads CASSLAPGGHTDTQYF. Written as DNA, the CDR3 is TGTGCCAGCAGCCTTGCCCCAGGGGGACACACAGATACGCAGTATTTT.

The chain joins TRBV27 to TRBJ2-3; 8 nucleotides align to TRBD1. The CDR3 has 15 residues. CDR1 is MNHEY, CDR2 SMNVEV, per germline (reference sequence). Trimming at V came to 1 base and at J to 4 bases, leaving 4 bases not matched to a gene. The CDR3 loop is CASSLFPGGADTQYF. CDR3 coding DNA: TGTGCCAGCAGTTTATTTCCAGGGGGCGCAGATACGCAGTATTTT.

This clone was detected once. The chain combines TRBV20-1 with TRBJ2-7; no firm D call. Trimming took off 1 base at V and 7 bases at J, with 8 bases between the two ends. This CDR3 is built from 11 residues. The germline gives CDR1 DFQATT, CDR2 SNEGSKA (reference sequence). The DNA of the CDR3 is TGCAGTGCTAGAGGGCAGATTGAGCAGTACTTC. It is translated as CSARGQIEQYF.

This sequence joins TRBV7-9 and TRBJ1-3; no clear D gene. Germline CDR1 SEHNR, CDR2 FQNEAQ (reference sequence). CDR3 length equals 16 residues. The germline V and J ends were trimmed by 5 bases and 1 base, with 15 bases remaining between them. DNA of the CDR3: TGTGCCAGCAGCAAAGACTCTCCTGGATCTGGAAACACCATATATTTT. Protein product: CASSKDSPGSGNTIYF. Full variable domain (outside the CDR3, taken from reference TRBV7-9 and TRBJ1-3): DTGVSQNPRHKITKRGQNVTFRCDPISEHNRLYWYRQTLGQGPEFLTYFQNEAQLEKSRLLSDRFSAERPKGSFSTLEIQRTEQGDSAMYLCASSKDSPGSGNTIYFGEGSWLTVV.

This chain connects TRBV2 to TRBJ2-1; the match to TRBD2 covers 9 bases. This CDR3 has 17 residues. Trimming removed 1 base from V and 5 bases from J; junction bases left unmatched: 9. The germline gives CDR1 SNHLY, CDR2 FYNNEI. The CDR3 nucleotides are TGTGCCAGCAGTGAAGAAGGCTGGCGGGGGGGACACAATGAGCAGTTCTTC. It is translated as CASSEEGWRGGHNEQFF.

This clone came up once. J is TRBJ2-2 and V is TRBV5-1; D is undetermined. Germline values: CDR1 SGHRS, CDR2 YFSETQ. V was pared by 5 bases and J by 3 bases, with 2 bases between. The length of the CDR3 is 11 residues. DNA of the CDR3: TGCGCCAGCAGGGACACCGGGGAGCTGTTTTTT. It yields the protein CASRDTGELFF.

V gene TRBV5-1 combines with J gene TRBJ1-1; D may be TRBD1 (5 bases). Looked up from germline, CDR1 is SGHRS and CDR2 is YFSETQ. This CDR3 contains 16 residues. The V gene lost 4 bases and the J gene lost 0 bases, with 16 bases spanning the gap. CDR3 sequence (DNA): TGCGCCAGCAGCCCCTTAACGACAGAAATGAACACTGAAGCTTTCTTT. It yields the protein CASSPLTTEMNTEAFF.

The chain recombines TRBV5-4 with TRBJ2-7, with D unclear. V was trimmed by 4 bases and J by 2 bases, leaving 13 bases between them. Germline CDR1 and CDR2: SGHNT and YYREEE (reference sequence). The CDR3 loop spans 14 amino acids. CDR3 coding DNA: TGTGCCAGCAGCCACCGGAAGGACGCCTACGAGCAGTACTTC. It translates to CASSHRKDAYEQYF.

This sequence joins TRBV5-4 and TRBJ2-1; either TRBD1 or TRBD2 may supply D (5 bases each). The CDR3 has 16 residues. From germline, CDR1 is SGHNT and CDR2 YYREEE (reference sequence). The V end lost 4 bases, the J end lost 0 bases, and 14 bases lay between the germline ends. Here the CDR3 DNA reads TGTGCCAGCAGCCTGGCCGGGGCGAGCTCCTACAATGAGCAGTTCTTC. Its protein product is CASSLAGASSYNEQFF.

Here the CDR3 reads CASSLSVLDGQTQYF. The CDR3 region has the DNA TGTGCCAGCAGCTTATCTGTCCTGGACGGGCAGACCCAGTACTTC. The V call is TRBV7-2, the J call TRBJ2-5; D is undetermined. The germline V and J ends were trimmed by 2 bases and 6 bases, with 16 bases remaining between them. The CDR3 is 15 amino acids. CDR1 and CDR2 from the germline V gene are SGHTA and FQGNSA.

With regard to this clone: Other DNA sequences from this sample encode an identical CDR3 as well. The chain joins TRBV9 to TRBJ2-5, with a tentative D call TRBD2 (5 bases). This CDR3 is 14 amino acids long. Germline loops: CDR1 SGDLS, CDR2 YYNGEE. V was clipped by 4 bases and J by 4 bases, with 14 bases between them. This chain's CDR3 is CASSPSGGRETQYF. The CDR3 region has the DNA TGTGCCAGCAGCCCAAGCGGCGGCCGAGAGACCCAGTACTTC.

For this clone: A read error may account for a junction end that differs from germline. The CDR3 loop is CASRELARAENIQYF. CDR3 DNA: TGTGCCAGCAGGGAACTAGCGAGAGCCGAAAACATTCAGTACTTC. The chain employs TRBV6-6 and TRBJ2-4, with TRBD2 matching over 7 bases. Germline V gene lookup returns CDR1 MNHNY and CDR2 SVGAGI (reference sequence). This CDR3 comprises 15 residues.

This sequence joins TRBV6-5 and TRBJ1-2; D is ambiguous. V lost 6 bases, J lost 2 bases, and 10 bases lay in between. The germline V gene has CDR1 MNHEY and CDR2 SVGAGI. The CDR3 consists of 13 residues. CDR3 nucleotide sequence: TGTGCCAGCAGGCCCGGCGCCAACTATGGCTACACCTTC. The encoded protein is CASRPGANYGYTF.

The V call is TRBV18, the J call TRBJ2-1; D unclear. V was cut by 1 base and J by 7 bases, with 8 bases left in between. The CDR3 totals 13 residues. Per the germline V gene, CDR1 is KGHSH and CDR2 is LQKENI. Here the CDR3 DNA reads TGTGCCAGCTCACCACTCACCACAAATGAGCAGTTCTTC. Translation gives CASSPLTTNEQFF.

The rearrangement links TRBV5-1 to TRBJ2-1; 7 bases map to TRBD1. Losses at the gene ends were 4 bases for V and 4 bases for J; bases not matched to a gene: 8. There are 15 residues in the CDR3. The germline CDR1 and CDR2 sequences are SGHRS and YFSETQ. The CDR3 region is CASSRPGQRYNEQFF. The CDR3 bases are TGCGCCAGCAGCCGGCCGGGACAGAGATACAATGAGCAGTTCTTC.

The J gene is TRBJ2-2, the V gene TRBV13, with D unresolved. CDR3 length: 13 residues. From germline, CDR1 is PRHDT and CDR2 FYEKMQ (reference sequence). Trimming pared 5 bases from V and 5 bases from J, leaving 9 bases between. CDR3 residues: CASSVRVTGELFF. DNA of the CDR3: TGTGCCAGCAGCGTTAGGGTAACCGGGGAGCTGTTTTTT. The full variable domain, completed using reference TRBV13 and TRBJ2-2, is AAGVIQSPRHLIKEKRETATLKCYPIPRHDTVYWYQQGPGQDPQFLISFYEKMQSDKGSIPDRFSAQQFSDYHSELNMSSLELGDSALYFCASSVRVTGELFFGEGSRLTVL.

This sequence joins TRBV3-1 (or the pseudogene TRBV3-2) and TRBJ1-2; 8 nucleotides match TRBD1. V lost 6 bases to trimming and J lost 4 bases; unmatched junction nucleotides: 13. CDR1 is LGHDT, CDR2 YNNKEL, per germline (reference sequence). The CDR3 loop spans 16 amino acids. The DNA for the CDR3 is TGTGCCAGCAGTCCTGGGGCGGACAGGGCTATCTATGGCTACACCTTC. Encoded protein: CASSPGADRAIYGYTF.

This chain links TRBV2 with TRBJ2-3; TRBD1 agrees at 7 bases. Losses at the gene ends were 8 bases for V and 7 bases for J; bases not matched to a gene: 6. The germline CDR1 and CDR2 sequences are SNHLY and FYNNEI. This CDR3 has 12 residues. This CDR3 reads CASGGQTYTQYF. For the CDR3, the DNA is TGTGCCAGCGGGGGACAGACTTATACGCAGTATTTT.

V and J are TRBV7-9 and TRBJ2-6; 8 bases are a match to TRBD1. V lost 4 bases to trimming and J lost 0 bases; unmatched junction nucleotides: 8. Looked up from germline, CDR1 is SEHNR and CDR2 is FQNEAQ (reference sequence). The CDR3 has 18 residues. CDR3 in amino acids: CASSWWGQVGSGANVLTF. The CDR3 region has the DNA TGTGCCAGCAGCTGGTGGGGACAGGTCGGCTCTGGGGCCAACGTCCTGACTTTC.